This T cell receptor beta chain was sequenced during a study of cytomegalovirus exposure and HLA in healthy donors (TCRdb year 2017). With respect to the entire study: According to an earlier analysis of a few hundred of the donors, 150 million to 200 million T cells yielded roughly 110 million unique TCR beta sequences and approximately 280 Gb of sequence data. A later genetic analysis used genome-wide SNP genotypes for about three fifths of the 666 donors, treating that subset as a discovery cohort. Both class I and class II loci were covered by HLA typing, at four-digit resolution. A later analysis re-analyzed previously published TCR beta repertoires from about 600 donors and added high-resolution HLA genotyping to study TCR occurrence patterns. An early release covering roughly 640 HLA-typed donors comprised around 300 gigabases of sequencing data and around 85 million unique TCR sequences. Roughly 5 DR-DQ haplotypes were treated as single units for association and clustering because of strong linkage in the cohort. Donor age, sex, ethnicity and CMV serostatus were compiled together with the repertoire data. The aim of the study was to test whether cataloging public T cell receptors could identify signatures of past pathogen exposure. In an earlier analysis of 587 of the donors, high-throughput TCR beta sequencing was used to judge whether each TCR beta V gene segment behaved as functional or pseudogenic. Using immunosequencing, the study profiled T cell repertoires from fewer than 850 subjects and related those repertoires to cytomegalovirus serostatus. Across about 380 genotyped donors of the cohort, an average of about 240,000 unique TCR beta nucleotide sequences per donor were sequenced, and approximately 17% of those sequences were non-productive. Every discovery cohort repertoire had been produced on one sequencing platform. In addition to the first cohort of hundreds of subjects, a separate validation cohort of approximately 130 different subjects was used. The study combined high-throughput TCR immunosequencing, statistical association of individual TCRs with disease status, and machine learning to predict cytomegalovirus infection status. Of the 300 to 450 genotyped donors, approximately 83% fell in the genetic ancestry cluster associated with self-reported Caucasian donors. Typing coverage varied by locus: about 629-640 donors for A, B, C, DRB1 and DQB1; roughly 510 for DQA1; about 590 for DPA1; roughly 450 for DPB1. Rather than drawing on any new phenotypic data, the later analysis identified candidate immune exposures from TCR beta sequences and the way those sequences occurred across donors.

Library construction relied on the immunoSEQ multiplex PCR assay. For the multiplex PCR, a mixture combining 60 forward primers for TCR Vbeta segments and 13 reverse primers for TCR Jbeta segments was used. A multiplex PCR assay on genomic DNA amplified the CDR3 region of rearranged TCR beta genes. On the Illumina HiSeq System, the amplified TCR beta libraries were sequenced as 87-base-pair reads. Under the source paper's analysis protocol: In a later analysis, roughly 80 million unique TCR beta chains were counted across the roughly 610 repertoires, and roughly 11 million of these chains were shared by at least two donors. A nearest-neighbor algorithm error-corrected the raw reads and collapsed the reads into unique sequences, merging closely related sequences to remove PCR and sequencing errors. To assign V, D and J gene segments, CDR3 sequences were aligned to IMGT reference sequences. For a sequence to be retained, at least a six-nucleotide match to both a V gene segment and a J gene segment was required. A rearrangement was called productive if the CDR3 had no stop codons and remained in frame with V and J, and every other rearrangement was called non-productive. Following IMGT convention, CDR3 was defined as the stretch from the second conserved V-encoded cysteine to the conserved J-encoded phenylalanine. The earlier analysis of fewer than 750 of the donors excluded sequences that lacked an unambiguous match to a single V gene segment. In an earlier analysis of roughly 600 of the donors, a V segment was called functional when productive rearrangements were above 56.7%, and segregating when the standard deviation between donors exceeded 5%. To diagnose cytomegalovirus status from the catalog of TCR beta chain sequences, a statistical classification framework was built. A later analysis assigned V and J genes by comparing TCR nucleotide sequences with IMGT/GENE-DB human TR gene sequences. A later analysis assigned CDR3 sequences and most-parsimonious VDJ recombination scenarios with the TCRdist pipeline. In a later analysis, every TCR beta chain was defined by the combination of its CDR3 amino acid sequence and its V-gene family, and reads without a unique V-gene family were dropped. A later analysis removed several hundred highly shared, low-generation-probability nucleotide sequences to deal with suspected cross-contamination and a sequencing artifact. In a later analysis, a clonal expansion index was calculated for each public chain from normalized within-repertoire ranks of inferred template counts. Generation probabilities in a later analysis came from a VDJ recombination model fitted to out-of-frame rearrangements, and those results were checked against IGoR. In a later analysis, TCR-TCR, TCR-HLA and TCR-CMV co-occurrence was scored with hypergeometric tests, and a repertoire-size bias correction was applied to TCR pairs. A later analysis estimated false discovery rates by permuting HLA or CMV assignments 20 times. In a later analysis, co-occurring TCRs were grouped using DBSCAN, and TCRdist sequence similarity was added for clustering within HLA-allele-positive subsets. For co-occurrence clustering, repertoires with fewer than 30,000 or more than 120,000 public chains were excluded, along with a handful of repertoires with anomalous nucleotide sharing. TCRdb stores this immuneACCESS table with in-frame sequences only. Part of the clones is absent; in the studies checked, under half of the shortfall reflects unresolved V genes, and no reason is known for the rest. V, J and clone size are taken as reported in that table, and D and trimming were inferred from the DNA itself. This sample gives some 110,000 clones in total; under 70% of them show up just once. The top ten hold roughly 8.7% of the sample.

On the study overall, not on this receptor specifically: V-gene and J-gene trimming of TCR beta chains was associated with a missense DCLRE1C variant in a later genetic analysis, and the association was replicated in an independent cohort. In a later analysis, HLA-associated TCR beta chains showed more clonal expansion and lower generation probabilities than non-associated chains that were equally common. A cluster of highly shared sequence variants was judged likely to be a technical artifact of the sequencing pipeline. While some public TCRs were present in many individuals, most TCR sequences turned up only very rarely across donors. Broadly in line with IMGT annotations, most TCR beta V segments showed up in productive rearrangements about 87% or about 30% of the time in an earlier analysis of some 590 of the donors. The cohort was sequenced for TCR beta chains only, and without alpha or paired-chain data the features that could be detected were limited. It was suggested by the authors that the approach could potentially be generalized to other disease states and immunological phenotypes. Presence/absence analyses assumed roughly uniform sequencing depth across donors, an assumption that may not hold. Cytomegalovirus status was reported to be diagnosed by the classifier with high specificity and sensitivity in both the original and validation cohorts. Because some donors lacked HLA typing at each locus, the association tests relied only on the typed subset. In a later genetic analysis, fewer N-insertions in productive TCRs were reported among donors in an Asian-associated ancestry cluster than the approximately 710-donor mean. Specific HLA alleles were associated with some 15,000 TCR beta sequences at a false discovery rate of 0.05 in a later analysis. Strong co-occurrence of HLA alleles, especially DR and DQ, made assigning TCR associations to individual alleles difficult. In a later analysis, several top co-occurrence clusters were reported to appear linked to parvovirus B19, influenza, CMV and Epstein-Barr virus. A later analysis found that TCR association rates varied across HLA loci, with DRB1 alleles showing the most associated TCRs and HLA-C alleles the fewest. Correlated functional status among segregating V segments might reflect linkage disequilibrium, but an unknown experimental factor could not be ruled out. For the cohort, immune exposure information was limited to CMV serostatus. In vitro tests confirmed that a few of the cytomegalovirus-associated TCR beta chains recognize cytomegalovirus antigens. A further reported finding was that TCR beta sequences accurately predicted the HLA-A and HLA-B alleles for most subjects in the first cohort. Because the 87-base-pair reads could not distinguish some IMGT-functional V segments, including TRBV6-2 and TRBV6-3, those segments were excluded. Roughly 15 rarely observed V segments, including chromosome 9 orphons, were excluded from the earlier analysis of several hundred of the donors because counts were too low. Most CMV-associated TCR beta chains appeared to be HLA-restricted in a later analysis, and the HLA associations seemed to be driven largely by CMV exposure. The study listed approximately 150 TCR beta chains as associated with cytomegalovirus.

The germline V gene sets CDR1 to MGHRA and CDR2 to YSYEKL. From the cysteine through the phenylalanine, the CDR3 covers 16 amino acids. This entry keeps only the CDR3 DNA: 48 bases, framed from base 1. The V and J ends are trimmed by 3 bases and 4 bases, leaving 13 bases between them. In total, 500 to 700 healthy bone marrow donors made up the cohort. At the time of sampling, every cohort member was nominally healthy, though immune exposures that went unrecorded were likely present. The donor was CMV seropositive and belonged to the group of more than 250 seropositive cohort members. A peripheral blood sample was provided by each donor, and peripheral blood mononuclear cells were used for TCR beta sequencing. The Qiagen DNeasy Blood Extraction Kit was used to extract genomic DNA from the blood cell samples. Points on this clone: There is no known antigen for this receptor. No base qualities exist here, and no much larger clone lies one base off it.

This sequence was found in a man aged 25-45 years in good health and CMV-seropositive. Sequenced material: PBMCs. The receptor chain draws on TRBV4-1 and TRBJ1-6; confidence is insufficient to name the D gene. The CDR3 reads as follows: CASSHPRSEYNSPLHF. In nucleotides, the sequence is TGCGCCAGCAGCCATCCTAGGTCCGAATATAATTCACCCCTCCACTTT.